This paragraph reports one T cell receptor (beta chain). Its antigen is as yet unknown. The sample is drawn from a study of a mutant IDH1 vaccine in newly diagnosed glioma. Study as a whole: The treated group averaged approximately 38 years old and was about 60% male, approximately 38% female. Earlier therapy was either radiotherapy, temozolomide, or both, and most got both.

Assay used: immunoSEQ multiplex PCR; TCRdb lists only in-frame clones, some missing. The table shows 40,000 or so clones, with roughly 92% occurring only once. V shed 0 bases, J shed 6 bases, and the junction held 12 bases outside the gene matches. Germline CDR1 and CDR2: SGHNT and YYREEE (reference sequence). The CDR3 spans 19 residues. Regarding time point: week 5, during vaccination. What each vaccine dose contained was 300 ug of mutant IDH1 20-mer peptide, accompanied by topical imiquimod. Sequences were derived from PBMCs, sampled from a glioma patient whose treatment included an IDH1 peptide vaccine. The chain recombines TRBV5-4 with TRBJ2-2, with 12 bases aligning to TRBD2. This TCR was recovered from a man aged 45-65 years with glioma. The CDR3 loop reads CASSLGPGLAGQKPGELFF. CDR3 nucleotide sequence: TGTGCCAGCAGCTTGGGACCTGGACTAGCGGGACAAAAGCCCGGGGAGCTGTTTTTT.